A selection of T cell receptor beta chains follows, all from one sample in a study of control samples from healthy donors and cancer patients. Generated by immunoSEQ multiplex PCR, the TCRdb table keeps only in-frame clones and is missing some. This sample has some 170,000 clones, with over 95% found just once. Sequencing input: blood. The receptors come from a woman in her twenties or thirties in good health. The conserved cysteine and the conserved F or W are not part of the CDR3 here. A D gene is named only where the DNA matches it firmly. Not every row has a clone size; where given, it reads once, few, many or a size class.

>TRBV29-1|TRBJ2-6|17|-|-
SVESHGPFSGTGANVLT
>TRBV7-9|TRBJ2-1|13|-|TRBD1
ASSTPGQGDNEQF
>TRBV29-1|TRBJ2-1|11|once|-
SVTGLKYNEQF
>TRBV4-1|TRBJ1-1|12|-|-
ASSQILSGTEAF
>TRBV7-9|TRBJ2-6|17|once|-
ASSLGGLGHLPGANVLT
>TRBV12-3/TRBV12-4|TRBJ1-5|11|-|-
ASRPGLNQPQH
>TRBV11-2|TRBJ1-6|13|-|-
ASSLDRPTLTPLH
>TRBV9|TRBJ1-3|14|-|-
ASSVFGGNSGNTIY
>TRBV6-5|TRBJ2-5|10|-|-
ASTQGGGAQY
>TRBV27|TRBJ1-1|12|few|-
ASSHPSWGTEAF
>TRBV6-2/TRBV6-3|TRBJ2-3|13|-|-
ASSYRRVRTDTQY
>TRBV2|TRBJ1-3|15|once|-
ASSELLGGGSGNTIY
>TRBV6-5|TRBJ2-3|13|-|TRBD2
ASSKTSGFSDTQY
>TRBV5-1|TRBJ1-1|12|-|-
ATAEGSQNTEAF
>TRBV27|TRBJ1-1|12|once|-
ASSLAGLNTEAF
>TRBV11-3|TRBJ2-7|12|-|TRBD1
ASSSSTGPYEQY
>TRBV4-1|TRBJ1-1|13|once|TRBD1
ASSQKLTGYAEAF
>TRBV6-1|TRBJ2-2|13|-|-
ASSELGAGTGELF
>TRBV29-1|TRBJ1-1|13|-|TRBD1
SVEGTGGLNTEAF
>TRBV28|TRBJ1-6|13|-|-
ASSLIGGYNSPLH
>TRBV2|TRBJ1-2|11|-|-
ASSRDLPDGYT
>TRBV30|TRBJ1-4|14|-|-
AWSVELRTDPEKLF
>TRBV10-1|TRBJ2-1|13|-|-
ASSESYGGVNEQF
>TRBV2|TRBJ2-2|13|-|-
ASSEGDLNTGELF
>TRBV5-1|TRBJ2-6|12|-|-
ASSFDGGANVLT
>TRBV6-5|TRBJ1-1|12|-|-
AVKRGVGVTEAF
>TRBV24-1|TRBJ2-5|14|-|-
ATSDSRHGPRETQY
>TRBV3-1/TRBV3-2|TRBJ1-1|12|-|TRBD1
ASSQGAGTGEAF
>TRBV28|TRBJ2-1|14|once|-
ATKRLVLGSYNEQF
>TRBV3-1/TRBV3-2|TRBJ2-7|12|-|-
ASSQAAGNYEQY
>TRBV30|TRBJ1-6|14|-|-
AWTRTASSYNSPLH
>TRBV27|TRBJ1-2|12|-|-
ASSLNGGYYGYT
>TRBV5-4|TRBJ2-2|13|-|TRBD2
ASSTGLANTGELF
>TRBV6-5|TRBJ1-2|12|-|-
ASGIQGPNYGYT
>TRBV4-1|TRBJ1-5|13|-|-
ASSHSLSGNQPQH
>TRBV9|TRBJ2-1|14|-|TRBD2
ASSRLAGGQYNEQF
>TRBV5-1|TRBJ2-7|11|-|TRBD1
ASSIIRGREQY
>TRBV7-9|TRBJ2-3|15|-|-
ASSLGAGRPSGDTQY
>TRBV29-1|TRBJ2-1|12|-|TRBD1
SVGPGGSYNEQF
>TRBV27|TRBJ1-6|15|once|-
ASSLRPGGTENSPLH
>TRBV4-1|TRBJ2-1|13|-|TRBD2
ASSQAASGSNEQF
>TRBV15|TRBJ1-2|14|-|TRBD1
ATSRDSGTGNYGYT
>TRBV19|TRBJ2-7|11|-|TRBD1
ASSRTGDYEQY
>TRBV28|TRBJ1-6|13|once|-
ASSLNRGLASPLH
>TRBV13|TRBJ1-1|13|-|-
ASSRGGEGSTEAF
>TRBV18|TRBJ1-3|13|-|TRBD1
ASSEDRSSGNTIY
>TRBV28|TRBJ1-6|11|-|-
ASSPRQYSPLH
>TRBV6-1|TRBJ2-4|11|-|-
ASSEHSVGIQY
>TRBV20-1|TRBJ2-7|9|-|-
SANYGYEQY
>TRBV4-1|TRBJ2-1|13|once|-
ASTSGDSPRNEQF
>TRBV7-9|TRBJ2-1|11|once|-
ASSQAVRDEQF
>TRBV6-4|TRBJ2-2|14|-|TRBD1
ASSGDRGTNTGELF
>TRBV7-2|TRBJ1-2|12|once|-
ASTPINRAGGYT